This T cell receptor beta chain was identified during a study of T-cell reconstitution after alpha-beta-depleted transplantation in children. The TCRbeta library was prepared with unique molecular identifiers. TCRdb itself ran the PCR reads through MiXCR, one entry per CDR3 protein. The sample holds roughly 670,000 distinct CDR3 sequences, about 12% seen once. General study points: Newly generated T cells supplied most T-cell counts and diversity one year post-transplant.

As concerns this clonotype: The antigen is undetermined.

Germline CDR1 reads SGHVS; CDR2 reads FQNEAQ. This CDR3 spans 17 amino acids. V lost 2 bases and J lost 2, with 16 bases in between. This chain uses TRBV7-8 with TRBJ2-4; D remains unclear. The TCR originated in a girl aged 2 to 9 with congenital amegakaryocytic thrombocytopenia, due to receive a stem cell transplant. The sample here was PBMCs, taken before TCRalphabeta/CD19-depleted stem cell transplant. In nucleotides, the CDR3 is TGTGCCAGCAGCTTAATCTATGGCAGGATAACCAAAAACATTCAGTACTTC. This codes for CASSLIYGRITKNIQYF.